A single sample gave rise to the 22 T cell receptor beta chains below, sequenced in a study of T cell changes during pregnancy in multiple sclerosis. Assay: immunoSEQ multiplex PCR; the TCRdb copy retains only in-frame clones and omits some. The sample yields around 80,000 clones, around 96% seen once. Sequencing was performed on peripheral blood, taken in the second trimester of pregnancy. These receptors all stem from a female donor with multiple sclerosis, enrolled in a pregnancy study.

The chain carries TRBV5-6 and TRBJ2-1, with 13 positions matching TRBD2. The germline CDR1 and CDR2 sequences are SGHDT and YYEEEE. The CDR3 consists of 16 residues. The J segment lost 9 bases and the V segment lost 2 bases, leaving 8 bases of the junction unmatched. CDR3 bases: TGTGCCAGCAGCTTTAGGACTAGCGGGAGAAATGGTGAGCAGTTCTTC. It codes for CASSFRTSGRNGEQFF.

The chain employs TRBV6-1 and TRBJ2-6; 7 bases are a match to TRBD1. The CDR3 is 15 amino acids. CDR1 MNHNS and CDR2 SASEGT come from the germline V gene. With 4 bases clipped from V and 4 bases from J, the junction kept 4 bases outside the gene matches. The CDR3 nucleotides read TGTGCCAGCAGTGTACAGGGGACCGGGGCCAACGTCCTGACTTTC. Translation: CASSVQGTGANVLTF.

The rearrangement joins TRBV28 to TRBJ1-2; unclear D gene. This CDR3 is 12 amino acids long. V was cut by 8 bases and J by 4 bases, with 11 bases left in between. Germline values: CDR1 MDHEN, CDR2 SYDVKM. In nucleotides, the CDR3 is TGTGCCAGCGCTACGCTCCTCTATGGCTACACCTTC. Translating gives CASATLLYGYTF.

This rearrangement joins TRBV4-1 to TRBJ2-1, with D unclear. This CDR3 contains 15 residues. From germline, CDR1 is MGHRA and CDR2 YSYEKL. V was pared by 1 base and J by 1 base, with 8 bases between. This chain's CDR3 is CASSQVANSYNEQFF. CDR3 coding DNA: TGCGCCAGCAGCCAAGTGGCCAATTCCTACAATGAGCAGTTCTTC.

V and J are TRBV7-2 and TRBJ2-1, with a weak D call TRBD2 (6 bases). Per the germline V gene, CDR1 is SGHTA and CDR2 is FQGNSA. The ends were cut back, 1 base at V and 8 bases at J, with 9 bases in the middle. The CDR3 sequence is 13 residues long. This CDR3 reads CASSLVGGDEQFF. In nucleotides, the CDR3 is TGTGCCAGCAGCTTAGTCGGGGGTGATGAGCAGTTCTTC.

The rearrangement uses TRBV19 and TRBJ1-5; tentatively, D is TRBD1 (6 bases). Deletions cut 7 bases from V and 6 bases from J, with 16 bases between. CDR1 is LNHDA, CDR2 SQIVND, per germline (reference sequence). The CDR3 has 14 residues. CDR3: CASTSRGGTQPQHF. CDR3 sequence (DNA): TGTGCCAGTACATCCAGGGGAGGGACTCAGCCCCAGCATTTT.

The chain is built from TRBV18 and TRBJ1-1, with D perhaps matching TRBD1 (6 bases). The CDR3 extends over 13 amino acids. The germline CDR1 and CDR2 sequences are KGHSH and LQKENI. V gave up 4 bases and J gave up 6 bases, with 12 bases separating them. As DNA, the CDR3 is TGTGCCAGCTCACTGCAGGGGACCGCTGAAGCTTTCTTT. It is translated as CASSLQGTAEAFF.

The rearrangement uses TRBV29-1 and TRBJ2-1; no reliable D call. CDR1 and CDR2 (germline): SQVTM, ANQGSEA. V dropped 4 bases and J dropped 0 bases, with 13 bases sitting between them. The CDR3 totals 15 residues. The CDR3, as DNA: TGCAGCGTTGTTGGGCCGCAGAGCTCCTACAATGAGCAGTTCTTC. Protein sequence: CSVVGPQSSYNEQFF.

The chain couples TRBV6-5 to TRBJ1-2; 12 bases match TRBD1. The CDR3 has 14 residues. Trimming cost V 5 bases and J 3 bases; bases outside gene matches: 1. Germline CDR1 MNHEY, CDR2 SVGAGI. The CDR3, as DNA: TGTGCCAGCAGTCGGGACAGGGGGCACTATGGCTACACCTTC. This translates into CASSRDRGHYGYTF.

The rearrangement uses TRBV4-1 and TRBJ2-2, with D possibly being TRBD2 (6 bases). The CDR3 covers 13 residues. Germline assignment: CDR1 MGHRA and CDR2 YSYEKL. V lost 8 bases to trimming and J lost 2 bases, with 9 bases between them. The CDR3 nucleotides are TGCGCCAGCGGGACTGCCAACACCGGGGAGCTGTTTTTT. Its protein product is CASGTANTGELFF.

The chain links TRBV5-1 to TRBJ2-5; 9 nucleotides align to TRBD1. V trimming: 6 bases; J trimming: 4 bases; junction bases outside the gene matches: 7. The length of the CDR3 is 14 residues. CDR1 is SGHRS and CDR2 is YFSETQ in the germline V gene. CDR3 in amino acids: CASTPGQGGETQYF. Here the CDR3 DNA reads TGCGCCAGCACGCCGGGACAGGGAGGAGAGACCCAGTACTTC. Full variable domain (missing parts from reference TRBV5-1 and TRBJ2-5): KAGVTQTPRYLIKTRGQQVTLSCSPISGHRSVSWYQQTPGQGLQFLFEYFSETQRNKGNFPGRFSGRQFSNSRSEMNVSTLELGDSALYLCASTPGQGGETQYFGPGTRLLVL.

The gene calls are TRBV28 and TRBJ2-3; perhaps TRBD1 as D (6 bases). CDR1 MDHEN and CDR2 SYDVKM come from the germline V gene. Trimming took 5 bases from V and 0 from J, leaving 12 bases between them. The CDR3 spans 15 residues. The CDR3, as DNA: TGTGCCAGCAGTGACGACAGGCTAAGCACAGATACGCAGTATTTT. This codes for CASSDDRLSTDTQYF.

The chain uses TRBV30 and TRBJ2-7, with 11 bases aligning to TRBD1. The V gene end was trimmed by 5 bases and the J gene end by 4 bases; junction bases not matched to a gene: 10. CDR3 length: 15 amino acids. CDR1 is GTSNPN and CDR2 is SVGIG in the germline V gene (reference sequence). This CDR3 is CAWDLGQGERYEQYF. CDR3 DNA: TGTGCCTGGGATTTGGGACAGGGGGAAAGGTACGAGCAGTACTTC.

V gene TRBV28 combines with J gene TRBJ1-2, with D perhaps matching TRBD1 (6 bases). Germline V gives CDR1 MDHEN, CDR2 SYDVKM. The CDR3 is 15 amino acids. V lost 2 bases, J lost 3 bases, and 13 bases lay in between. The CDR3 DNA follows: TGTGCCAGCAGTTTACAAGGGGGATTCGACTATGGCTACACCTTC. Protein sequence: CASSLQGGFDYGYTF.

The chain carries TRBV29-1 and TRBJ1-1; D is possibly TRBD1 (5 bases). The ends were cut back, 7 bases at V and 6 bases at J, with 9 bases in the middle. The CDR3 extends over 10 amino acids. In germline, CDR1 is SQVTM, CDR2 ANQGSEA. The DNA for the CDR3 is TGCAGCGGCAGGGTTTCTGAAGCTTTCTTT. This encodes CSGRVSEAFF.

J is TRBJ2-2 and V is TRBV27, with D maybe TRBD2 (6 bases). V was trimmed by 5 bases and J by 6 bases, leaving 13 bases between them. Germline CDR1 is MNHEY and CDR2 is SMNVEV (reference sequence). This CDR3 has 14 amino acids. The chain's CDR3 is CASSGGDVPGELFF. The CDR3 bases are TGTGCCAGCAGTGGAGGGGACGTACCCGGGGAGCTGTTTTTT.

The J gene is TRBJ2-1, the V gene TRBV7-2; 8 bases agree with TRBD2. V was clipped by 1 base and J by 8 bases; unmatched bases: 10. The CDR3 has 16 amino acids. Per germline, CDR1 SGHTA and CDR2 FQGNSA. In DNA, the CDR3 is TGTGCCAGCAGCTTAGTATCGAGCGGGAGATTCGATGAGCAGTTCTTC. It codes for CASSLVSSGRFDEQFF.

This clone has only one observation. The chain has TRBV7-9 and TRBJ2-1, with TRBD2 identical over 11 bases. CDR3 length: 15 amino acids. The V segment lost 6 bases and the J segment 8 bases; nucleotides outside the gene matches: 9. Per germline, CDR1 SEHNR and CDR2 FQNEAQ (reference sequence). In DNA form, the CDR3 reads TGTGCCAGCAGTCCAACTAGCGGGAGTGTGCATGAGCAGTTCTTC. Its translation: CASSPTSGSVHEQFF.

This clone was observed a single time. This sequence joins TRBV5-8 and TRBJ2-7, with D possibly TRBD2 on 6 matching bases. This CDR3 spans 13 amino acids. V lost 4 bases and J 3 bases, leaving 11 bases between the germline ends. Germline lookup yields CDR1 SGHTS and CDR2 YDEGEE. CDR3 nucleotides: TGTGCCAGCAGCCCCTCCGGGGGCTACGAGCAGTACTTC. Its translation is CASSPSGGYEQYF.

V and J are TRBV20-1 and TRBJ2-3, with TRBD1 matching over 9 bases. The germline V gene has CDR1 DFQATT and CDR2 SNEGSKA (reference sequence). With V trimmed by 3 bases and J by 13 bases, 5 bases remained unmatched. This CDR3 spans 11 amino acids. CDR3 protein: CSASGTGLKYF. The DNA of the CDR3 is TGCAGTGCTAGCGGGACAGGGTTAAAGTATTTT.

The chain links TRBV10-1 to TRBJ2-1; TRBD2 agrees at 8 bases. The ends lost 4 bases at V and 3 bases at J; junction bases unmatched: 11. From germline, CDR1 is WNHNN and CDR2 SYGVQD (reference sequence). The CDR3 spans 17 residues. The CDR3: CASSGGYSGIIYNEQFF. For the CDR3, the DNA is TGCGCCAGCAGTGGTGGTTATAGCGGGATTATCTACAATGAGCAGTTCTTC.

The chain links TRBV4-1 to TRBJ2-7; D possibly corresponds to TRBD1 (6 bases). This CDR3 comprises 15 residues. Trimming removed 1 base from V and 3 bases from J, with 13 bases in between. Germline V lookup: CDR1 MGHRA, CDR2 YSYEKL. The CDR3 DNA follows: TGCGCCAGCAGCCAAGGGTCCAGGGGAGACTACGAGCAGTACTTC. Translation: CASSQGSRGDYEQYF.